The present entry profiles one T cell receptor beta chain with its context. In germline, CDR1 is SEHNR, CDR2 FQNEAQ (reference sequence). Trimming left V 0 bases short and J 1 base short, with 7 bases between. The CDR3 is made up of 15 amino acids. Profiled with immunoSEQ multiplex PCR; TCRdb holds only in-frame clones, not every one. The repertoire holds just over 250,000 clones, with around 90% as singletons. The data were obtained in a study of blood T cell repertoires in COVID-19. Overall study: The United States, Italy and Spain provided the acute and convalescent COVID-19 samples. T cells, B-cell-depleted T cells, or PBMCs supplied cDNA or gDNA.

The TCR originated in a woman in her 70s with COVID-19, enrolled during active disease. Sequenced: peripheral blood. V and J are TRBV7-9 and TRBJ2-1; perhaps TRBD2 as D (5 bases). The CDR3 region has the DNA TGTGCCAGCAGCTTAGCGGGAGTGTCCTACAATGAGCAGTTCTTC. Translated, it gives CASSLAGVSYNEQFF.